The rows below give T cell receptor beta chains drawn from one sample of a study. TCRdb re-called the 5' RACE reads through MiXCR, storing one row per CDR3 protein. This table holds over 55,000 distinct CDR3 sequences, 30% found once. The material sequenced was tumor-infiltrating naive CD4+ T cells sorted from the breast tumor. The receptor source for this set is a female donor with breast cancer. Both conserved end residues are part of each CDR3.

V: TRBV20-1; J: TRBJ2-5; length: 13; CDR3: CSAERQDQETQYF
V: TRBV4-2; J: TRBJ2-3; length: 15; CDR3: CASSLTGFRGDTQYF
V: TRBV11-1; J: TRBJ2-2; length: 14; CDR3: CASSPDRATGELFF
V: TRBV7-3; J: TRBJ1-2; length: 14; CDR3: CASSLYGTGVGYTF
V: TRBV20-1; J: TRBJ2-3; length: 13; CDR3: CSAGDTGTDTQYF
V: TRBV12-3/TRBV12-4; J: TRBJ1-1; length: 13; CDR3: CASTQNENTEAFF
V: TRBV9; J: TRBJ1-2; length: 13; CDR3: CASSVGGPYGYTF
V: TRBV4-2; J: TRBJ2-7; length: 15; CDR3: CASSQATSGLYEQYF
V: TRBV29-1; J: TRBJ2-7; length: 11; CDR3: CSVGQGHEQYF
V: TRBV7-2; J: TRBJ1-5; length: 12; CDR3: CASSSPGGPQHF
V: TRBV20-1; J: TRBJ2-7; length: 13; CDR3: CSAPSTGGNEQYF
V: TRBV11-3; J: TRBJ1-6; length: 16; CDR3: CASSLGPLMENSPLHF
V: TRBV7-2; J: TRBJ1-2; length: 14; CDR3: CASSSDRGPYGYTF
V: TRBV6-2/TRBV6-3; J: TRBJ2-1; length: 17; CDR3: CASSRFRTSGRANEQFF
V: TRBV5-5; J: TRBJ2-7; length: 16; CDR3: CASSFFYGTSAYEQYF
V: TRBV10-2; J: TRBJ2-2; length: 13; CDR3: CASSIIRDRGLFF
V: TRBV7-2; J: TRBJ2-3; length: 16; CDR3: CASSSSSGGYQDTQYF
V: TRBV7-6; J: TRBJ2-1; length: 15; CDR3: CASSLAPVTYNEQFF
V: TRBV3-1; J: TRBJ1-2; length: 14; CDR3: CASSQAAINYGYTF
V: TRBV7-2; J: TRBJ2-7; length: 14; CDR3: CASSLGHGGYEQYF
V: TRBV4-1; J: TRBJ1-1; length: 16; CDR3: CASSQDPGTGGTEAFF
V: TRBV7-9; J: TRBJ2-1; length: 17; CDR3: CASSSAGGREGDNEQFF
V: TRBV7-7; J: TRBJ2-1; length: 12; CDR3: CASSPPGQRKFF
V: TRBV2; J: TRBJ2-6; length: 13; CDR3: CATGDSGANVLTF
V: TRBV20-1; J: TRBJ1-6; length: 13; CDR3: CSAIRAYPSPLHF
V: TRBV7-2; J: TRBJ2-7; length: 14; CDR3: CTSSPSLSTYEQYF
V: TRBV29-1; J: TRBJ1-3; length: 14; CDR3: CSVNGGDSGNTIYF
V: TRBV28; J: TRBJ1-1; length: 13; CDR3: CATTWTGDTEAFF
V: TRBV20-1; J: TRBJ2-7; length: 17; CDR3: CSARDFGGLTLPYEQYF
V: TRBV7-9; J: TRBJ2-7; length: 14; CDR3: CASSSDRGGNEQYF
V: TRBV7-2; J: TRBJ2-2; length: 12; CDR3: CASSLYGQELFF
V: TRBV27; J: TRBJ1-2; length: 14; CDR3: CASSLSPGDVGYTF
V: TRBV5-1; J: TRBJ2-3; length: 19; CDR3: CASSPAGRNAGVSTDTQYF
V: TRBV7-9; J: TRBJ2-1; length: 16; CDR3: CASSLGQGFSYNEQFF
V: TRBV7-3; J: TRBJ2-7; length: 14; CDR3: CASSPDSNSYEQYF
V: TRBV20-1; J: TRBJ1-2; length: 13; CDR3: CSARDEGNYGYTF